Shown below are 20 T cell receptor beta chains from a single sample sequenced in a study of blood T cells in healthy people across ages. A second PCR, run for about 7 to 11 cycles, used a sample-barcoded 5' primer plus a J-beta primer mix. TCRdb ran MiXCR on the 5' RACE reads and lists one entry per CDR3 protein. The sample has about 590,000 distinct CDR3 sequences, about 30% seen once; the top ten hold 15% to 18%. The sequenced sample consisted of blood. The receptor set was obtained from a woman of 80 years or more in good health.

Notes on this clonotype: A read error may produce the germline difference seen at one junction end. The DNA for the CDR3 is TGCGCCAGCAGGAAGGGTCTCCAAGGGACCCAGTACTTC. Its translation is CASRKGLQGTQYF. J is TRBJ2-5 and V is TRBV5-1; D unclear. This CDR3 spans 13 amino acids. Germline assignment: CDR1 SGHRS and CDR2 YFSETQ.

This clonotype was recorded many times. Here the CDR3 reads CASSLTSGGPTDTQYF. DNA for the CDR3: TGTGCCAGCAGCTTGACTAGCGGGGGGCCCACAGATACGCAGTATTTT. The V and J genes are TRBV7-2 and TRBJ2-3, with 13 positions matching TRBD2. The CDR3 has 16 amino acids. V lost 3 bases and J lost 2; bases outside the gene matches: 2. Germline lookup yields CDR1 SGHTA and CDR2 FQGNSA.

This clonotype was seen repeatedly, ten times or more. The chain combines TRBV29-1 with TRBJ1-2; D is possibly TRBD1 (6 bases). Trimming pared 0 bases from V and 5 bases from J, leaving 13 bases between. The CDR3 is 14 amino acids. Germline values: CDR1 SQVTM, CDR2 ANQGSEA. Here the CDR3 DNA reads TGCAGCGTTGAAGATCAGGACAGTTGGTATGGCTACACCTTC. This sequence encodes CSVEDQDSWYGYTF.

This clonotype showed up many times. This CDR3 reads CASSYSRSIDYTF. DNA of the CDR3: TGTGCCAGCAGTTACTCGAGAAGCATAGACTACACCTTC. The J gene is TRBJ1-2, the V gene TRBV6-2 or TRBV6-3; D remains ambiguous. CDR1 and CDR2 (germline): MNHEY, SVGEGT. The CDR3 contains 13 residues. Trimming removed 0 bases at V and 10 bases at J, with 12 bases between.

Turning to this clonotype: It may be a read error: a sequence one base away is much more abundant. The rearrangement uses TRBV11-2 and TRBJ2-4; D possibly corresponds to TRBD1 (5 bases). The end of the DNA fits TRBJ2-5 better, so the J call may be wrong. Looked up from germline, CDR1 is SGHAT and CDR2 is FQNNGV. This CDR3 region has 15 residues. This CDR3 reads CASSPSSARRGTQYF. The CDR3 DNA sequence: TGTGCCAGCAGCCCATCATCCGCAAGAAGGGGGACCCAGTACTTC.

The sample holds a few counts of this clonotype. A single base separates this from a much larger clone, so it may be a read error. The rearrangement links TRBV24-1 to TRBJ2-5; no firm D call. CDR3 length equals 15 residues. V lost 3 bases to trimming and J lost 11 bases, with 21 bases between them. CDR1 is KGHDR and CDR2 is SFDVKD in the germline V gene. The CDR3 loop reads CATSDRTPGNDEQYF. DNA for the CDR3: TGTGCCACCAGTGATCGTACACCCGGTAACGATGAGCAGTACTTC.

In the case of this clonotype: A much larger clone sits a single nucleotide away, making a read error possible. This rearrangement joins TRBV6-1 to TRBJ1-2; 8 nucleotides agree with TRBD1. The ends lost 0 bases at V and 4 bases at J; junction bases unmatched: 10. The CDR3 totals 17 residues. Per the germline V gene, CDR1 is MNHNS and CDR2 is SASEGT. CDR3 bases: TGTGCCAGCAGTGAAGCGCACGGGACAGGTGTTTCCTATGGCTACACCTTC. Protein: CASSEAHGTGVSYGYTF.

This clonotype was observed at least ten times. CDR3 sequence: CASSRGLAGRTQPDTQYF. The CDR3, as DNA: TGTGCCAGCAGCCGAGGACTAGCGGGTAGGACCCAACCAGATACGCAGTATTTT. The chain carries TRBV9 and TRBJ2-3, with 11 bases fitting TRBD2. The CDR3 extends over 18 amino acids. V shed 4 bases and J 4 bases; nucleotides not matched to a gene: 14. Germline CDR1 reads SGDLS; CDR2 reads YYNGEE.

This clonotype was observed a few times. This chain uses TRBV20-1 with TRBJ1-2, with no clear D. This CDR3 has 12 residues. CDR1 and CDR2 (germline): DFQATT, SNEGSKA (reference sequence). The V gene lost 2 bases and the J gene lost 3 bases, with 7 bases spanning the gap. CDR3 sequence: CSARSSDYGYTF. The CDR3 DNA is TGCAGTGCTAGAAGCAGTGACTATGGCTACACCTTC.

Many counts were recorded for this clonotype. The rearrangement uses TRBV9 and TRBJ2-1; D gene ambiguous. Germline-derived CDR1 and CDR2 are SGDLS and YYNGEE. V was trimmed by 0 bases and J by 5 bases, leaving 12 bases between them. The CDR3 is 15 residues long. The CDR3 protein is CASSVDLSTHNEQFF. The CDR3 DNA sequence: TGTGCCAGCAGCGTAGATCTTAGCACCCACAATGAGCAGTTCTTC.

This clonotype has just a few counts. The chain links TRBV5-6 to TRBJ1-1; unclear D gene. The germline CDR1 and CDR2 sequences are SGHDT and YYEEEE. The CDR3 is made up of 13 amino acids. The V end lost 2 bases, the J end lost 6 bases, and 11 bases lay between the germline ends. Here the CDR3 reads CASSLPPGSEAFF. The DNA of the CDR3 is TGTGCCAGCAGCTTACCCCCGGGCTCTGAAGCTTTCTTT.

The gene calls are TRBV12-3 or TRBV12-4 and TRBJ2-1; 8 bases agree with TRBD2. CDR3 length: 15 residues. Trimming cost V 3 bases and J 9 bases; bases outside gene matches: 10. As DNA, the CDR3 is TGTGCCAGCAGTTTGCCGGGACTAGGGTGCGGTGAGCAGTTCTTC. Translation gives CASSLPGLGCGEQFF.

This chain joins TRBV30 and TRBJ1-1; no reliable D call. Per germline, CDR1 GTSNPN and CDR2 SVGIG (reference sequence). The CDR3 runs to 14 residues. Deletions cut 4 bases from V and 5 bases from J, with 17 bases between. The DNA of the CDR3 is TGTGCCTGGAATCTCGGACTATCGAAGACTGAAGCTTTCTTT. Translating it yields CAWNLGLSKTEAFF.

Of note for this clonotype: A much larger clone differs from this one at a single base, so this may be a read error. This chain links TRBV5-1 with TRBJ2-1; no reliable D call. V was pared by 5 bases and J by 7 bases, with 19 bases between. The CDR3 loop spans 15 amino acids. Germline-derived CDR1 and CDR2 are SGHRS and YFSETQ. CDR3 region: CASSLWALEGNEQFF. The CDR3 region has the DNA TGCGCCAGCAGTCTTTGGGCTCTGGAAGGTAATGAGCAGTTCTTC.

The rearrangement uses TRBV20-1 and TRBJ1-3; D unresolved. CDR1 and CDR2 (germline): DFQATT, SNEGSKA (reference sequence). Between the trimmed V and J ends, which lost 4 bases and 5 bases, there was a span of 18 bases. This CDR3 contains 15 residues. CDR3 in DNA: TGCAGTGCTATTCCCGTGGTGGGCCCCAGAAACACCATATATTTT. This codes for CSAIPVVGPRNTIYF.

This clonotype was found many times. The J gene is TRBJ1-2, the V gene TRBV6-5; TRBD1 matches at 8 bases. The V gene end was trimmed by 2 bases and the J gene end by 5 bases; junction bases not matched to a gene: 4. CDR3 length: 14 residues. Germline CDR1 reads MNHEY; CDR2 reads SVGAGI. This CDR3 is CASSYDRQGYGYTF. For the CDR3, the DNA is TGTGCCAGCAGTTACGACAGACAGGGGTATGGCTACACCTTC.

The CDR3 protein is CATAVGTTNTGELFF. CDR3 DNA: TGCGCCACAGCAGTAGGGACAACGAACACCGGGGAGCTGTTTTTT. The V call is TRBV5-1, the J call TRBJ2-2, with D possibly matching TRBD1 (6 bases). Trimming took 9 bases from V and 0 from J, leaving 15 bases between them. This CDR3 spans 15 amino acids. Germline V gene sequence: CDR1 SGHRS, CDR2 YFSETQ.

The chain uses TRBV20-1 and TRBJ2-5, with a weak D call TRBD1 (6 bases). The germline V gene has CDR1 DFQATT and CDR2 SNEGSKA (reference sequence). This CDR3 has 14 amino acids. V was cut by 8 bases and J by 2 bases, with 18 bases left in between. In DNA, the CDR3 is TGCAGTTCTGCTCCGGGACACTTTCAAGAGACCCAGTACTTC. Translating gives CSSAPGHFQETQYF.

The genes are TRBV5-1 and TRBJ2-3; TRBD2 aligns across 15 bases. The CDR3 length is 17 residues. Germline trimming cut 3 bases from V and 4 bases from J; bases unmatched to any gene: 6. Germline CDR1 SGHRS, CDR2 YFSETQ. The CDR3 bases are TGCGCCAGCAGCTCGGGACTAGCGGGGGGCATCGCAGATACGCAGTATTTT. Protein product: CASSSGLAGGIADTQYF.

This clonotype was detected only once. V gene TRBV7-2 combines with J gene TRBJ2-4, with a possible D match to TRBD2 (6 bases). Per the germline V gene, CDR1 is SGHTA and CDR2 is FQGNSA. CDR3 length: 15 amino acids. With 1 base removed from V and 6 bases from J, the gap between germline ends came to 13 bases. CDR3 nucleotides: TGTGCCAGCAGCTTAGGCGGGGATGGGAGAAACATTCAGTACTTC. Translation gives CASSLGGDGRNIQYF.